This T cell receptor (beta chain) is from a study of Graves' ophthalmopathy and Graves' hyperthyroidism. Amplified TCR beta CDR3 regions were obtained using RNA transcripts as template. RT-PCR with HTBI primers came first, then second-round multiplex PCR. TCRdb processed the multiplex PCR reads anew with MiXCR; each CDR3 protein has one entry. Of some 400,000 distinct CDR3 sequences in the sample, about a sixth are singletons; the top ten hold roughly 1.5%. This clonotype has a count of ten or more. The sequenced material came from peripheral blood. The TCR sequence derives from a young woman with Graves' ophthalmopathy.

CDR3 in amino acids: CAWSRLRTEAFF. The DNA of the CDR3 is TGTGCCTGGAGTAGGTTGAGAACTGAAGCTTTCTTT. The chain uses TRBV30 and TRBJ1-1; D remains unclear. Germline values: CDR1 GTSNPN, CDR2 SVGIG (reference sequence). The CDR3 consists of 12 residues. Deletions cut 2 bases from V and 5 bases from J, with 9 bases between.